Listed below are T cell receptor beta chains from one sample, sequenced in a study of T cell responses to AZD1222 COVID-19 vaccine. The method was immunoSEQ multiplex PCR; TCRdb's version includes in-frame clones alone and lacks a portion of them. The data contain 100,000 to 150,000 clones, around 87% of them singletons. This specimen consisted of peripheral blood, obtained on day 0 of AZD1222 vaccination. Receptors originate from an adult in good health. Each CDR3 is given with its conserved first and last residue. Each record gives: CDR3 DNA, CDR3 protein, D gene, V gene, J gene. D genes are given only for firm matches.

TGTGCTAGTGGAGAATATGGCTACACCTTC	CASGEYGYTF	.	TRBV12-5	TRBJ1-2
TGTGCCAGCACCGAGGGGGACGGACCCTACGAGCAGTACTTC	CASTEGDGPYEQYF	.	TRBV2	TRBJ2-7
TGTGCCAGCACCCGAAGTAGAAACACTGAAGCTTTCTTT	CASTRSRNTEAFF	.	TRBV25-1	TRBJ1-1
TGTGCCAGCAGCCCCCGCGGGGGGCAGGGGGGCTACGAGCAGTACTTC	CASSPRGGQGGYEQYF	.	TRBV7-3	TRBJ2-7
TGTGCCAGTAGTGGGCTAGCGGGCTACAATGAGCAGTTCTTC	CASSGLAGYNEQFF	TRBD2	TRBV19	TRBJ2-1
TGTGCCAGCAGTGACGCACCGCCTACGAGTACCGGGGAGCTGTTTTTT	CASSDAPPTSTGELFF	.	TRBV6-1	TRBJ2-2
TGTGCCAGCAGCCCGCGGGCAAGCTCCTACGAGCAGTACTTC	CASSPRASSYEQYF	.	TRBV6-5	TRBJ2-7
TGTGCCACCGCCGGGGCGCCTGCCTATGGCTACACCTTC	CATAGAPAYGYTF	.	TRBV24-1	TRBJ1-2
TGTGCCAGCAGCAAACAGCCCGACAGACCACTCCGGGATGGCTACACCTTC	CASSKQPDRPLRDGYTF	.	TRBV21-1	TRBJ1-2
TGTGCCAGCAGCCAGGGGACGTCGGAAAAACTGTTTTTT	CASSQGTSEKLFF	.	TRBV7-2	TRBJ1-4